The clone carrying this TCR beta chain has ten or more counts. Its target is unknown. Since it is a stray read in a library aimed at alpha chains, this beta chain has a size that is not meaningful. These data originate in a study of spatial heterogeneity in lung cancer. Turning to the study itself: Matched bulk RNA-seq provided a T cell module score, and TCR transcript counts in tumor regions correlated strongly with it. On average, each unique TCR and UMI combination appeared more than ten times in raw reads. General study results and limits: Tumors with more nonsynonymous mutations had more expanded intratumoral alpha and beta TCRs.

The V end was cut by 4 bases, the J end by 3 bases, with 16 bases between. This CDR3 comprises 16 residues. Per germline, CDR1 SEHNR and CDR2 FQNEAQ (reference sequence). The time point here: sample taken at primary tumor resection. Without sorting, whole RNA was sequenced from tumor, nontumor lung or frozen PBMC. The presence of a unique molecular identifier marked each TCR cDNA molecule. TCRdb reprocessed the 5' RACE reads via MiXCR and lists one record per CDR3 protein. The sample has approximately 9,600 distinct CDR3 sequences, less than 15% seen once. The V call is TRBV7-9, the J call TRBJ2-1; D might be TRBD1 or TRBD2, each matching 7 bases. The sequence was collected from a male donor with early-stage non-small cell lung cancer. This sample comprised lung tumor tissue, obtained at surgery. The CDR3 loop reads CASSSGDSGNYNEQFF. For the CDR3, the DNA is TGTGCCAGCAGCTCCGGGGACAGCGGGAACTACAATGAGCAGTTCTTC.